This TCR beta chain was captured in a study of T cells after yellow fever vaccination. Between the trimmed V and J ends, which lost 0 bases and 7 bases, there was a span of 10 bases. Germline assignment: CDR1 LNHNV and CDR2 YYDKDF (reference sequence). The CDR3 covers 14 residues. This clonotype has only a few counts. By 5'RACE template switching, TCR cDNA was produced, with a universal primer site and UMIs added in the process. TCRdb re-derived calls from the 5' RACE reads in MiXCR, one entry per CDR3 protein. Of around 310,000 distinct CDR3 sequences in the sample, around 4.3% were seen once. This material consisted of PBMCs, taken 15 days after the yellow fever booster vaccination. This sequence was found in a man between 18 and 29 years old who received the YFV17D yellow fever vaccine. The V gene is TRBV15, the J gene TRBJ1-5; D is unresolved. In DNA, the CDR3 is TGTGCCACCAGCAGAGAGCACGTCTCCCAGCCCCAGCATTTT. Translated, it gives CATSREHVSQPQHF.